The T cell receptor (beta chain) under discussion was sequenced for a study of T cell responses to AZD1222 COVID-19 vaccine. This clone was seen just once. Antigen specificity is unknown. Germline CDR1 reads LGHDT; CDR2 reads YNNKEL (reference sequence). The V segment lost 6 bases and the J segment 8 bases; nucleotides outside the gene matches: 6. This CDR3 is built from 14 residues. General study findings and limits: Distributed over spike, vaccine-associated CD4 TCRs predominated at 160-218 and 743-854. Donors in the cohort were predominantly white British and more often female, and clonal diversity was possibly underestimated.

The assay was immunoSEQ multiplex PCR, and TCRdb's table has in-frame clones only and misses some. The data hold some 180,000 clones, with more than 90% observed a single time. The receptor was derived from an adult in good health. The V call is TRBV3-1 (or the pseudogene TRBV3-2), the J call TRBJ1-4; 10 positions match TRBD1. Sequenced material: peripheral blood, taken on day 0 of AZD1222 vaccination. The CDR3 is CASSNDRGHEKLFF. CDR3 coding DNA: TGTGCCAGCAGTAACGACAGGGGGCACGAAAAACTGTTTTTT.